This is a list of T cell receptor beta chains from one sample in a study of response to subunit inactivated influenza vaccine. TCRdb re-called the RT-PCR reads through MiXCR, storing one row per CDR3 protein. Of 290,000 or so distinct CDR3 sequences in the sample, approximately 20% were seen once. The starting material was PBMCs from blood, obtained about 20 months after vaccination. These receptors were collected from a man aged 45-69 years who received an inactivated influenza vaccine. Each CDR3 is given with its conserved first and last residue. A D gene is named only where the DNA matches it firmly. The size field is filled for only some rows; it gives once, few, many or a size class.

TRBV29-1	TRBD2	TRBJ2-5	NA	TGCAGCGTTGAACTGGTGCGGGGGGTCAACCAAGAGACCCAGTACTTC	CSVELVRGVNQETQYF
TRBV6-5	NA	TRBJ2-5	NA	TGTGCCAGCAGTTATCCTACACGAGAGACCCAGTACTTC	CASSYPTRETQYF
TRBV5-1	TRBD2	TRBJ2-1	NA	TGCGCCAGCAGCTTGGGCCTTCCGGGGGGTTCCTACAATGAGCAGTTCTTC	CASSLGLPGGSYNEQFF
TRBV28	NA	TRBJ1-3	many	TGTGCCAGCACCTGGGATTTAGCGGCGAACACCATATATTTT	CASTWDLAANTIYF
TRBV6-1	NA	TRBJ2-1	NA	TGTGCCAGCAGTACCCGGCGCAGGGGTCAACCCTTTGACCAGTTCTTC	CASSTRRRGQPFDQFF
TRBV5-1	NA	TRBJ1-2	few	TGCGCCAGCAGCTCGGGGGAACTGCACTACACCTTC	CASSSGELHYTF
TRBV18	NA	TRBJ2-3	many	TGTGCCAGCTCACCGAGTACAGATACGCAGTATTTT	CASSPSTDTQYF
TRBV6-5	NA	TRBJ2-7	NA	TGTGCCAGCAGTTACGGCGAAGGGACCTACGAGCAGTACTTC	CASSYGEGTYEQYF
TRBV20-1	TRBD1	TRBJ2-2	NA	TGCAGTGCTAGAAAGGGGGCGGAACACACCGGGGAGCTGTTTTTT	CSARKGAEHTGELFF
TRBV10-3	NA	TRBJ2-7	few	TGTGCCATCAGTGTGGGCGGGTGGGACGAGCAGTACTTC	CAISVGGWDEQYF
TRBV4-3	TRBD2	TRBJ2-2	few	TGCGCCAGCAGCCAACTAAGCGGGGGCACCGGGGAGCTGTTTTTT	CASSQLSGGTGELFF
TRBV12-3/TRBV12-4	NA	TRBJ2-1	NA	TGTGCCAGCAGTTATGGGTTGAGCTCCTACAATGAGCAGTTCTTC	CASSYGLSSYNEQFF
TRBV7-9	NA	TRBJ2-7	few	TGTGCCAGCAGCCCCACGAGGGGTTTCGGCGAGCAGTACTTC	CASSPTRGFGEQYF
TRBV15	NA	TRBJ1-5	few	TGTGCCGACCAGCGGCCTGGCTTTATTTGTAATCAGCCCCAGCATTTT	CADQRPGFICNQPQHF
TRBV12-3/TRBV12-4	TRBD2	TRBJ2-7	few	TGTGCCAGCAGCTATCCCCTGACTAGCGGTACCTATCAGCAGTACTTC	CASSYPLTSGTYQQYF
TRBV6-2/TRBV6-3	NA	TRBJ1-2	NA	TGTGCCAGCAGTTACAAGGGCTACACCTTC	CASSYKGYTF
TRBV10-3	TRBD1	TRBJ1-2	many	TGTGCCATCAGTGAAACCGGGACAGGGATCGGCTACACCTTC	CAISETGTGIGYTF
TRBV12-3/TRBV12-4	NA	TRBJ2-1	NA	TGTGCCAGTGGACAGAGCTCCTACAATGAGCAGTTCTTC	CASGQSSYNEQFF
TRBV7-9	TRBD1	TRBJ1-4	few	TGTGCCAGCAGGCGGACAGGTGGAAATGAAAAACTGTTTTTT	CASRRTGGNEKLFF
TRBV29-1	NA	TRBJ2-7	few	TGCAGCGGCCAGGGTCACGACGAGCAGTACTTC	CSGQGHDEQYF
TRBV5-8	NA	TRBJ1-5	NA	TGTGCCAGCAGCCTGGCCCTAACAGGGATCCAACAGCCCCAGCATTTT	CASSLALTGIQQPQHF
TRBV7-9	TRBD1	TRBJ2-3	NA	TGTGCCAGCACTGACAGGGGGCTTGCAGATACGCAGTATTTT	CASTDRGLADTQYF
TRBV7-2	TRBD1	TRBJ1-5	few	TGTGCCAGCAGCTTAGAGGCAGGGGGCTTGCAGCCCCAGCATTTT	CASSLEAGGLQPQHF
TRBV12-3/TRBV12-4	NA	TRBJ1-1	NA	TGTGCCAGCAGTTCAGGTGTAGGGGGGCTTAACACTGAAGCTTTCTTT	CASSSGVGGLNTEAFF
TRBV5-1	NA	TRBJ2-5	NA	TGCGCCAGCAGCTTGATTGGCCAAGAGACCCAGTACTTC	CASSLIGQETQYF
TRBV20-1	NA	TRBJ2-2	few	TGCAGTGTCCGTAGCGGACAAACCGGGGAGCTGTTTTTT	CSVRSGQTGELFF
TRBV20-1	NA	TRBJ1-1	NA	TGCAGTGCTACCGGGACTTCGAACACTGAAGCTTTCTTT	CSATGTSNTEAFF
TRBV6-1	NA	TRBJ1-1	NA	TGTGCCAGCAGTCCAGCAGGGTTTGAAGCTTTCTTT	CASSPAGFEAFF
TRBV6-5	NA	TRBJ1-2	NA	TGTGCCAGCAGTTACTCGGGGGTGGGGTCAGACTATGGCTACACCTTC	CASSYSGVGSDYGYTF
TRBV14	NA	TRBJ2-7	once	TGTGCCAGCAGCCAAGCGAAGGGATACGAGCAGTACTTC	CASSQAKGYEQYF
TRBV6-5	NA	TRBJ2-2	few	TGTGCCAGCAGCCTCCCTAGCGGGGAGCTGTTTTTT	CASSLPSGELFF
TRBV9	TRBD2	TRBJ2-1	NA	TGTGCCAGCAGCGTAGGCTTGGGACTAGCGGGAGAGCAGTTCTTC	CASSVGLGLAGEQFF
TRBV28	NA	TRBJ2-3	few	TGTGCCAGCAGGGGCGGGGATCTGAGTCATACGCAGTATTTT	CASRGGDLSHTQYF
TRBV7-9	TRBD1	TRBJ1-1	many	TGTGCCAGCAGCTCTTTTGACAGGGACACTGAAGCTTTCTTT	CASSSFDRDTEAFF
TRBV29-1	NA	TRBJ2-7	few	TGCAGCGTTGGACAAGGTTTAGACAACGAGCAGTACTTC	CSVGQGLDNEQYF
TRBV20-1	NA	TRBJ2-7	NA	TGCAGTGCTAGAGAGGTTCATGCGGTATCTGCCGAGCAGTACTTC	CSAREVHAVSAEQYF
TRBV5-5	NA	TRBJ2-1	few	TGTGCCAGCAGCACCCTGACAGAAGCCTACAATGAGCAGTTCTTC	CASSTLTEAYNEQFF
TRBV20-1	NA	TRBJ2-7	NA	TGCAGTGCTAGTGATAGCGTGGGAGTGGAGCAGTACTTC	CSASDSVGVEQYF
TRBV7-3	NA	TRBJ1-2	few	TGTGCCAGCAGCGGGGACGGTTATGGCTACACCTTC	CASSGDGYGYTF
TRBV20-1	NA	TRBJ2-1	NA	TGCAGTGCTAGCATGATCTCCTACAATGAGCAGTTCTTC	CSASMISYNEQFF
TRBV28	TRBD1	TRBJ1-6	few	TGTGCCAGCAGTTCCTCCGCGACAGGGGACTGGGTTCTCCACTTT	CASSSSATGDWVLHF